The rows below give T cell receptor beta chains drawn from one sample of a study of T cells after yellow fever vaccination. TCRdb re-called the 5' RACE reads through MiXCR, storing one row per CDR3 protein. The table includes some 600,000 distinct CDR3 sequences, 10% to 15% detected once. The specimen comprised PBMCs, sampled on the day of the yellow fever booster vaccination. Receptor source: a man under 40 who received the YFV17D yellow fever vaccine. The CDR3 runs from the conserved cysteine through the conserved F or W. D genes are given only for firm matches. Clone size appears in some rows only: once, few, many, or a class for an expanded clone.

clone_size,v_call,d_call,j_call,cdr3_nt,cdr3_aa
few,TRBV5-5,-,TRBJ2-3,TGTGCCAGCAGCTTACAGGGAGCTGGAGGTACGCAGTATTTT,CASSLQGAGGTQYF
-,TRBV10-3,TRBD1,TRBJ1-1,TGTGCCATCAATCTCGAAGGACAGGGCGCTGAAGCTTTCTTT,CAINLEGQGAEAFF
-,TRBV29-1,-,TRBJ2-3,TGCAGCGTGGGGGGGCGGGCCCGACCAGATACGCAGTATTTT,CSVGGRARPDTQYF
few,TRBV28,-,TRBJ2-7,TGTGCCAGCAAGGGAGAGCTCGGCGACCCCGGCTCCATCTACGAGCAGTACTTC,CASKGELGDPGSIYEQYF
-,TRBV20-1,-,TRBJ2-7,TGCAGTGCCGCGACAGGAGCACGCTACGAGCAGTACTTC,CSAATGARYEQYF
few,TRBV7-3,-,TRBJ2-3,TGTGCCAGCAGCTTAAACTGGTTCGGCACAGATACGCAGTATTTT,CASSLNWFGTDTQYF
-,TRBV6-2/TRBV6-3,TRBD1,TRBJ2-7,TGTGCCAGCAGTTATATCGGGACAGGGGGTACTTCGGACGAGCAGTACTTC,CASSYIGTGGTSDEQYF
-,TRBV5-1,-,TRBJ2-3,TGCGCCAGCAGCTTGGCCAAGGGGGGGGGACAACGCACAGATACGCAGTATTTT,CASSLAKGGGQRTDTQYF
many,TRBV5-1,TRBD2,TRBJ2-1,TGCGCCAGCAGCCCACTAGCGGAAACCTACAATGAGCAGTTCTTC,CASSPLAETYNEQFF
few,TRBV20-1,-,TRBJ2-7,TGCAGTGCTCAACAAAGATACGAGCAGTACTTC,CSAQQRYEQYF
-,TRBV27,-,TRBJ2-1,TGTGCCAGCAGTCCGGCCCAGGGGAGCTCCTACAATGAGCAGTTCTTC,CASSPAQGSSYNEQFF
few,TRBV29-1,-,TRBJ2-7,TGCAGCGTTTGGACAGATCGTAGCTACGAGCAGTACTTC,CSVWTDRSYEQYF
many,TRBV5-1,-,TRBJ2-2,TGCGCCAGCAGCTTGTCCAGGGAGGTCACCGGGGAGCTGTTTTTT,CASSLSREVTGELFF
-,TRBV18,TRBD2,TRBJ2-5,TGTGCCAGCTCACCCCCCACTAGCGGGACCGGGAAGACCCAGTACTTC,CASSPPTSGTGKTQYF
few,TRBV30,-,TRBJ2-7,TGTGCCTGGAGCCTACTGATCCACTACGAGCAGTACTTC,CAWSLLIHYEQYF
many,TRBV29-1,-,TRBJ1-4,TGCAGCGTTAACGACCATAATGAAAAACTGTTTTTT,CSVNDHNEKLFF